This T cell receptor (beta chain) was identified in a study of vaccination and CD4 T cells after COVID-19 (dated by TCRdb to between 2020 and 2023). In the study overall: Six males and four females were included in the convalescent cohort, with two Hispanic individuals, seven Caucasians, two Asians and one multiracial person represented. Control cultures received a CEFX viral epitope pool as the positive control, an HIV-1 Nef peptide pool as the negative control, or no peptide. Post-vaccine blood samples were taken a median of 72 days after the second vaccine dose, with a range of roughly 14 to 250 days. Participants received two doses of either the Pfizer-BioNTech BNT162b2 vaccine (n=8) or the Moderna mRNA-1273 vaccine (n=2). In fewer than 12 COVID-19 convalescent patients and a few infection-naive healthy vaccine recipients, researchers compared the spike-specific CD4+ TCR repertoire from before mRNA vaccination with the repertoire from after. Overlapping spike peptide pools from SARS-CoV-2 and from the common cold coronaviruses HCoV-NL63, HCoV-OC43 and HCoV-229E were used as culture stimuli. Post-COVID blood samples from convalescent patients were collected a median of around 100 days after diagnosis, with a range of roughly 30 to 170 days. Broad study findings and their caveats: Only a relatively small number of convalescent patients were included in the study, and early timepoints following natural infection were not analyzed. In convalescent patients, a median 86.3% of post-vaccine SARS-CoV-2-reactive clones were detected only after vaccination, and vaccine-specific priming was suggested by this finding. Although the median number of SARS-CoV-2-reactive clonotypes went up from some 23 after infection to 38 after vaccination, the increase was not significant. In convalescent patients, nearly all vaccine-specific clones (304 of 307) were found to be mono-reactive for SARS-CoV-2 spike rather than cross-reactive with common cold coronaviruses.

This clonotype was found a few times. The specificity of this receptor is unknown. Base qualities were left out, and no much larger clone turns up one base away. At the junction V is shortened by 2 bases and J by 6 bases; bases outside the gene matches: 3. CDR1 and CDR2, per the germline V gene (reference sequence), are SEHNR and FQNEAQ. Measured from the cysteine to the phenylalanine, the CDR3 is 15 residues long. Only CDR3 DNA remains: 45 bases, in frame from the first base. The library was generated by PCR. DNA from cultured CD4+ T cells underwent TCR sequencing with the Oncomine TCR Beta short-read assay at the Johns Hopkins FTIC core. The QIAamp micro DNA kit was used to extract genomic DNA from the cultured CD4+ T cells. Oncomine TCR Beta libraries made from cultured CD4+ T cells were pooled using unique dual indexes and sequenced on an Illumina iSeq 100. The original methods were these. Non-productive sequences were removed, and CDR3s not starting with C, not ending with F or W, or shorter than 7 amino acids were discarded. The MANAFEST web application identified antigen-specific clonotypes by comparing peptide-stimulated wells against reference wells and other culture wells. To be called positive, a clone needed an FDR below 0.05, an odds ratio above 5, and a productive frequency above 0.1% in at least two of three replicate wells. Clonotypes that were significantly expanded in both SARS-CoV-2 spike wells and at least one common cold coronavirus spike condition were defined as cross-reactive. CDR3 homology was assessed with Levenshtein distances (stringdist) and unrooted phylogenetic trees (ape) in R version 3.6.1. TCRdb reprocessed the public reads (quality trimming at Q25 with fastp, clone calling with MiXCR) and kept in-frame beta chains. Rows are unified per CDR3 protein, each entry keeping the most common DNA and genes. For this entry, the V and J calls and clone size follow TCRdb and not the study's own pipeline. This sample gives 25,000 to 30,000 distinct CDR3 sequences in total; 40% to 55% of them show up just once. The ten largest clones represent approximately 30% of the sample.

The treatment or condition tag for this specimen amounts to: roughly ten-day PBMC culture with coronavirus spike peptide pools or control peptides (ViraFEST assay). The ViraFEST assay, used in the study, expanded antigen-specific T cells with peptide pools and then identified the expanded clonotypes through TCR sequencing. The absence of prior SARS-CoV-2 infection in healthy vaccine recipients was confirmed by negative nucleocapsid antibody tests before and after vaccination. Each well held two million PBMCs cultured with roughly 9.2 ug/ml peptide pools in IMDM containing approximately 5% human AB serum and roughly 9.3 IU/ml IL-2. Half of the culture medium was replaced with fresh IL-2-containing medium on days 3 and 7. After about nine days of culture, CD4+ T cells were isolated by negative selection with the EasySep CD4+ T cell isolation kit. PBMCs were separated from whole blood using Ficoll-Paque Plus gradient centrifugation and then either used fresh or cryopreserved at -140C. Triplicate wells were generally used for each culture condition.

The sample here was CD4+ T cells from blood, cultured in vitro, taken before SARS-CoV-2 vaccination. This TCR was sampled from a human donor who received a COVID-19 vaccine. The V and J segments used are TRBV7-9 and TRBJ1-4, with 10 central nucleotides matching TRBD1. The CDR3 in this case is CASSLYGQGDEKLFF. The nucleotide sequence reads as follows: TGTGCCAGCAGCTTATACGGACAGGGGGATGAAAAACTGTTTTTT.